This TCR beta chain derives from a study of cytotoxic CD8 clonotypes in ibrutinib-treated CLL. The overall study: Partial response occurred in approximately 25 patients and complete response in 2; at median about 72 months, roughly 14 remained remitted and approximately 12 progressed. With a range of 6 to 36, the median treatment time before response samples were taken was approximately 12 months. Study outcomes and limitations: Private clonotypes, not public ones, expanded at ibrutinib response.

V lost 3 bases, J lost 5 bases, and 7 bases stayed unmatched. Per germline, CDR1 MNHEY and CDR2 SVGAGI. The CDR3 spans 14 residues. Method: immunoSEQ multiplex PCR; TCRdb's copy keeps in-frame clones and lacks some. Among roughly 23,000 clones listed, around 74% were seen once. Note on this clone: No antigen is known for it.

The gene calls are TRBV6-5 and TRBJ2-7; 7 bases match TRBD2. The receptor was derived from a human donor with chronic lymphocytic leukemia. Material: PBMCs, obtained before ibrutinib treatment. CDR3: CASSYSAGRDEQYF. CDR3 sequence (DNA): TGTGCCAGCAGTTATTCGGCAGGGAGGGACGAGCAGTACTTC.